What follows are 7 T cell receptor beta chains derived from one specimen sequenced in a study of blood T cell repertoires in COVID-19. TCRdb's copy holds only in-frame clones and misses some; the assay was immunoSEQ multiplex PCR. The sample carries around 620,000 clones, about nine tenths recorded once. The specimen sequenced was peripheral blood. The receptors shown here come from a young woman with acute or convalescent COVID-19.

This chain joins TRBV19 and TRBJ2-5, with D maybe TRBD1 (6 bases). CDR3 length: 18 amino acids. Germline assignment: CDR1 LNHDA and CDR2 SQIVND (reference sequence). With 5 bases removed from V and 5 bases from J, the gap between germline ends came to 27 bases. The CDR3 DNA follows: TGTGCCAGTAGTGGGGTAGTCGGGACAAGGGCGATCCAGGAGACCCAGTACTTC. It translates to CASSGVVGTRAIQETQYF.

The chain joins TRBV6-5 to TRBJ2-1, with 9 bases matching TRBD2. This CDR3 is built from 15 residues. V lost 2 bases to trimming and J lost 5 bases; unmatched junction nucleotides: 4. Germline V gene data show CDR1 as MNHEY and CDR2 as SVGAGI. In DNA form, the CDR3 reads TGTGCCAGCAGTTACGGTCGGACTAGCGACAATGAGCAGTTCTTC. Translated, it gives CASSYGRTSDNEQFF.

The chain uses TRBV4-1 and TRBJ2-3; D may be TRBD2 (6 bases). V was clipped by 0 bases and J by 0 bases, with 13 bases between them. The CDR3 has 17 amino acids. In germline, CDR1 is MGHRA, CDR2 YSYEKL. The CDR3 spells CASSQEWGTPSTDTQYF. The DNA of the CDR3 is TGCGCCAGCAGCCAAGAGTGGGGGACTCCTAGCACAGATACGCAGTATTTT.

The J gene is TRBJ1-1, the V gene TRBV7-2, with a weak D call TRBD1 (6 bases). Germline-derived CDR1 and CDR2 are SGHTA and FQGNSA. Deletions cut 3 bases from V and 4 bases from J, with 15 bases between. CDR3 size: 15 residues. CDR3 sequence: CASSFSRTVGTEAFF. The CDR3 DNA is TGTGCCAGCAGCTTTAGCAGGACAGTGGGCACTGAAGCTTTCTTT.

The rearrangement joins TRBV15 to TRBJ1-4; weak D call: TRBD1 (6 bases). The V end lost 0 bases, the J end lost 5 bases, and 10 bases lay between the germline ends. The CDR3 is 15 amino acids. From germline, CDR1 is LNHNV and CDR2 YYDKDF (reference sequence). The CDR3, as DNA: TGTGCCACCAGCAGAGACAGGGGAGGGAATGAAAAACTGTTTTTT. It is translated as CATSRDRGGNEKLFF.

The chain combines TRBV6-6 with TRBJ2-7; 9 bases match TRBD1. With V trimmed by 10 bases and J by 5 bases, 9 bases remained unmatched. The CDR3 covers 13 residues. The germline gives CDR1 MNHNY, CDR2 SVGAGI (reference sequence). DNA of the CDR3: TGTGCCACCTTCTTCGGACAGGGGAACGAGCAGTACTTC. It is translated as CATFFGQGNEQYF.

The count of this clone is one. The chain recombines TRBV7-9 with TRBJ1-2; D remains unclear. The V gene's germline CDR1 is SEHNR and CDR2 FQNEAQ (reference sequence). Deletions cut 5 bases from V and 2 bases from J, with 15 bases between. This CDR3 is built from 15 residues. CDR3 in amino acids: CASSPVLGANYGYTF. The CDR3 region has the DNA TGTGCCAGCAGCCCAGTACTGGGAGCAAACTATGGCTACACCTTC.